Following are 23 T cell receptor beta chains from one sample sequenced in a study of cytomegalovirus exposure and HLA in healthy donors (TCRdb year 2017). The library was obtained by the immunoSEQ multiplex PCR assay. A mixture of 60 forward primers for TCR Vbeta segments and 13 reverse primers for TCR Jbeta segments was used in the multiplex PCR. Here the immuneACCESS table is served through TCRdb, limited to in-frame sequences with V and J called. Missing clones are a known gap in these copies; in checked studies unresolved V genes cover under half, and the rest lacks a known reason. This sample has some 150,000 clones in its table, and 70% to 80% of those were observed once. The ten most abundant clones make up over 1.1% of the sample. The sample consisted of PBMCs. Receptor source: a man between 60 and 75 years old in good health and CMV-seronegative.

Only one count was recorded for this clone. The rearrangement joins TRBV28 to TRBJ1-1, with TRBD1 matching over 9 bases. V shed 3 bases and J 1 base; nucleotides not matched to a gene: 0. In germline, CDR1 is MDHEN, CDR2 SYDVKM. There are 14 residues in the CDR3. The CDR3 nucleotides read TGTGCCAGCAGTTTGGACAGGGGGAACACTGAAGCTTTCTTT. Its protein is CASSLDRGNTEAFF.

The chain's CDR3 is CASSLAGNKETYEQYF. CDR3 DNA: TGCGCCAGCAGCTTGGCCGGGAACAAAGAGACCTACGAGCAGTACTTC. The chain links TRBV5-1 to TRBJ2-7; D may be TRBD2 (5 bases). V shed 0 bases and J shed 2 bases, with 15 bases lying between them. CDR1 and CDR2 (germline): SGHRS, YFSETQ. The CDR3 is made up of 16 amino acids.

The chain recombines TRBV4-3 with TRBJ2-7; 7 bases are a match to TRBD2. This CDR3 has 16 amino acids. Germline CDR1 is LGHNA and CDR2 is YSLEER. V gave up 0 bases and J gave up 1 base; unmatched junction bases: 6. The CDR3 sequence is CASSQDGSGRSYEQYF. CDR3 nucleotides: TGCGCCAGCAGCCAAGATGGTAGCGGGCGATCCTACGAGCAGTACTTC.

This clone was picked up one time. The CDR3 region is CASSLATSGGAKDTQYF. The CDR3 nucleotides read TGTGCCAGCAGCTTAGCGACTAGCGGGGGGGCAAAAGATACGCAGTATTTT. The chain couples TRBV7-8 to TRBJ2-3; 14 bases line up with TRBD2. This CDR3 comprises 17 residues. CDR1 is SGHVS, CDR2 FQNEAQ, per germline. With 0 bases clipped from V and 5 bases from J, the junction kept 4 bases outside the gene matches.

The chain combines TRBV14 with TRBJ2-3; TRBD1 aligns across 8 bases. Germline V gives CDR1 SGHDN, CDR2 FVKESK. The length of the CDR3 is 14 residues. V was pared by 3 bases and J by 3 bases, with 2 bases of the junction left unmatched. CDR3 DNA: TGTGCCAGCAGCCACCGACAGGGGACAGATACGCAGTATTTT. Its protein product is CASSHRQGTDTQYF.

In this sample, this clone turned up once. In the same sample, other DNA sequences code for this CDR3. V and J are TRBV7-2 and TRBJ1-1; no definite D call. CDR1 and CDR2 (germline): SGHTA, FQGNSA. The CDR3 covers 14 residues. V was cut by 2 bases and J by 2 bases, with 9 bases left in between. CDR3 sequence: CASSLLPGNTEAFF. As DNA, the CDR3 is TGTGCCAGCAGCTTACTACCGGGAAACACTGAAGCTTTCTTT.

The chain is built from TRBV29-1 and TRBJ2-3; 14 nucleotides align to TRBD2. Germline V gene sequence: CDR1 SQVTM, CDR2 ANQGSEA. The CDR3 extends over 18 amino acids. V trimming: 0 bases; J trimming: 4 bases; junction bases outside the gene matches: 9. Written as DNA, the CDR3 is TGCAGCGTTGAAGATCCTCGAGGACTAGCGGGAGGCTCAGATACGCAGTATTTT. Translated: CSVEDPRGLAGGSDTQYF.

In its sample, this clone was seen once. The chain is built from TRBV5-1 and TRBJ1-1; D gene unclear. The CDR3 runs 15 residues. Trimming took 4 bases from V and 5 from J, leaving 18 bases between them. The germline V gene encodes CDR1 SGHRS and CDR2 YFSETQ. This CDR3 reads CASSPNGVRITEAFF. The CDR3 DNA reads as TGCGCCAGCAGCCCGAACGGGGTCCGAATAACTGAAGCTTTCTTT. The complete variable domain, with remaining parts taken from reference TRBV5-1 and TRBJ1-1, reads KAGVTQTPRYLIKTRGQQVTLSCSPISGHRSVSWYQQTPGQGLQFLFEYFSETQRNKGNFPGRFSGRQFSNSRSEMNVSTLELGDSALYLCASSPNGVRITEAFFGQGTRLTVV.

This rearrangement joins TRBV28 to TRBJ2-3; 7 bases align to TRBD1. This CDR3 is 14 amino acids long. The germline V gene encodes CDR1 MDHEN and CDR2 SYDVKM. The V and J ends lost 3 bases and 5 bases, in that order; junction bases with no gene match: 5. CDR3 amino acids: CASSLTGPRDTQYF. Written as DNA, the CDR3 is TGTGCCAGCAGTTTGACAGGGCCTAGAGATACGCAGTATTTT.

The sample holds a few counts of this clone. V gene TRBV5-4 combines with J gene TRBJ2-1; 11 positions match TRBD1. This CDR3 is built from 16 residues. The germline CDR1 and CDR2 sequences are SGHNT and YYREEE (reference sequence). The J segment lost 5 bases and the V segment lost 4 bases, leaving 8 bases of the junction unmatched. The CDR3 sequence: CASSQLGTGGNNEQFF. Here the CDR3 DNA reads TGTGCCAGCAGCCAGCTTGGGACAGGGGGAAACAATGAGCAGTTCTTC. Variable domain in full (rest from reference TRBV5-4 and TRBJ2-1): ETGVTQSPTHLIKTRGQQVTLRCSSQSGHNTVSWYQQALGQGPQFIFQYYREEENGRGNFPPRFSGLQFPNYSSELNVNALELDDSALYLCASSQLGTGGNNEQFFGPGTRLTVL.

The chain employs TRBV7-2 and TRBJ2-7; TRBD1 is a possible D gene (6 bases). Per the germline V gene, CDR1 is SGHTA and CDR2 is FQGNSA. The CDR3 is 14 amino acids. V was cut by 5 bases and J by 2 bases, with 13 bases left in between. In DNA form, the CDR3 reads TGTGCCAGCAGCCCTAGACAGGTTCCCTACGAGCAGTACTTC. Translation gives CASSPRQVPYEQYF.

This chain connects TRBV11-2 to TRBJ2-7; 12 nucleotides match TRBD1. Trimming at V came to 5 bases and at J to 4 bases, leaving 12 bases not matched to a gene. This CDR3 comprises 17 residues. CDR1 SGHAT and CDR2 FQNNGV come from the germline V gene. CDR3 in amino acids: CASSGPQGGQGAYEQYF. CDR3 in DNA: TGTGCCAGCAGCGGACCCCAAGGGGGACAGGGGGCTTACGAGCAGTACTTC.

V is TRBV7-6 and J is TRBJ2-3; tentatively, D is TRBD1 (5 bases). The CDR3 covers 11 residues. V gave up 5 bases and J gave up 10 bases, with 10 bases separating them. The germline CDR1 and CDR2 sequences are SGHVS and FNYEAQ. Here the CDR3 reads CASSPGSAQYF. The CDR3 bases are TGTGCCAGCAGCCCAGGGTCCGCGCAGTATTTT.

This clone showed up just a few times. This chain links TRBV28 with TRBJ2-2, with 12 positions matching TRBD2. V lost 4 bases to trimming and J lost 6 bases; unmatched junction nucleotides: 9. Germline lookup yields CDR1 MDHEN and CDR2 SYDVKM. The CDR3 extends over 17 amino acids. The CDR3 sequence: CASSSWSLAGGPGELFF. The CDR3, as DNA: TGTGCCAGCAGTTCATGGAGCCTAGCGGGGGGGCCCGGGGAGCTGTTTTTT.

The rearrangement uses TRBV29-1 and TRBJ1-2; 7 nucleotides line up with TRBD1. Germline CDR1 and CDR2: SQVTM and ANQGSEA. The J segment lost 8 bases and the V segment lost 4 bases, leaving 10 bases of the junction unmatched. The CDR3 contains 13 residues. Here the CDR3 reads CSVAGQGERGYTF. The DNA of the CDR3 is TGCAGCGTTGCAGGGCAGGGGGAGAGGGGCTACACCTTC.

The chain couples TRBV28 to TRBJ2-7; 8 nucleotides match TRBD1. With V trimmed by 3 bases and J by 1 base, 5 bases remained unmatched. CDR3 size: 15 residues. Germline V lookup: CDR1 MDHEN, CDR2 SYDVKM. CDR3 in amino acids: CASSFRQGWSYEQYF. The CDR3 DNA follows: TGTGCCAGCAGTTTTCGACAGGGGTGGTCCTACGAGCAGTACTTC.

This chain uses TRBV7-9 with TRBJ2-1, with 8 positions matching TRBD2. V lost 2 bases, J lost 5 bases, and 17 bases stayed unmatched. The V gene's germline CDR1 is SEHNR and CDR2 FQNEAQ (reference sequence). This CDR3 is 19 amino acids long. CDR3 loop: CASSLMRRYRGGINNEQFF. For the CDR3, the DNA is TGTGCCAGCAGCTTAATGAGGAGATATCGGGGGGGTATCAACAATGAGCAGTTCTTC.

V usage is TRBV28 and J usage is TRBJ1-5; 7 nucleotides agree with TRBD1. Germline lookup yields CDR1 MDHEN and CDR2 SYDVKM. The J segment lost 2 bases and the V segment lost 6 bases, leaving 7 bases of the junction unmatched. This CDR3 contains 15 residues. CDR3 sequence: CASRRQGLGNQPQHF. The CDR3 DNA follows: TGTGCCAGCAGGCGACAGGGACTTGGCAATCAGCCCCAGCATTTT. Full variable domain (rest looked up from reference TRBV28 and TRBJ1-5): DVKVTQSSRYLVKRTGEKVFLECVQDMDHENMFWYRQDPGLGLRLIYFSYDVKMKEKGDIPEGYSVSREKKERFSLILESASTNQTSMYLCASRRQGLGNQPQHFGDGTRLSIL.

The genes are TRBV4-3 and TRBJ2-3, with 8 bases identical to TRBD1. CDR1 and CDR2 (germline): LGHNA, YSLEER. The V segment lost 3 bases and the J segment 5 bases; nucleotides outside the gene matches: 7. This CDR3 has 15 amino acids. The CDR3 sequence: CASSQASRGQDTQYF. The CDR3 nucleotides read TGCGCCAGCAGCCAGGCCTCCAGGGGGCAAGATACGCAGTATTTT.

This clone was found a few times. The CDR3 region has the DNA TGCGCCAGCAAATCAGGACAGGGGACCGGGGAGCTGTTTTTT. It encodes CASKSGQGTGELFF. The chain links TRBV10-1 to TRBJ2-2, with 9 bases that match TRBD1. The CDR3 contains 14 residues. Germline V gives CDR1 WNHNN, CDR2 SYGVQD (reference sequence). Trimming removed 7 bases from V and 5 bases from J; junction bases left unmatched: 5.

J is TRBJ2-3 and V is TRBV10-3, with D perhaps matching TRBD2 (6 bases). V was trimmed by 10 bases and J by 2 bases, leaving 16 bases between them. Germline-derived CDR1 and CDR2 are ENHRY and SYGVKD. The CDR3 length is 14 residues. The DNA of the CDR3 is TGTGCCACCGCGGGGCAGACGCCCACAGATACGCAGTATTTT. Its protein product is CATAGQTPTDTQYF.

The genes are TRBV6-6 and TRBJ2-7; maybe TRBD1 (7 bases). Germline V gene lookup returns CDR1 MNHNY and CDR2 SVGAGI (reference sequence). The ends were cut back, 0 bases at V and 4 bases at J, with 13 bases in the middle. The CDR3 runs to 15 residues. The CDR3: CASSYSPGGLYEQYF. CDR3 coding DNA: TGTGCCAGCAGTTACTCGCCAGGGGGGCTTTACGAGCAGTACTTC.

In DNA form, the CDR3 reads TGTGCCAGCAGTGTAGGACAAACGAACACCGGGGAGCTGTTTTTT. It is translated as CASSVGQTNTGELFF. The rearrangement uses TRBV2 and TRBJ2-2; D might be TRBD1 (5 bases). The germline gives CDR1 SNHLY, CDR2 FYNNEI. V was pared by 4 bases and J by 0 bases, with 9 bases between. The CDR3 is made up of 15 amino acids.